These 26 T cell receptor beta chains were sequenced from one sample in a study of blood T cell repertoires in COVID-19. Repertoires were generated with immunoSEQ multiplex PCR, while TCRdb's copy carries only in-frame clones and drops some. The table records hundreds of thousands of clones, about 90% of them present only once. Specimen: PBMCs or T cells enriched from blood (not recorded which). Receptor source: a woman in her 30s who had recovered from COVID-19.

The rearrangement links TRBV12-3 or TRBV12-4 to TRBJ2-7; 10 nucleotides align to TRBD1. The trim removed 6 bases at V and 4 bases at J, leaving 3 bases unmatched. This CDR3 has 13 residues. This chain's CDR3 is CASSRGQGYEQYF. CDR3 DNA sequence: TGTGCCAGCAGCCGGGGACAGGGGTACGAGCAGTACTTC.

V gene TRBV27 combines with J gene TRBJ1-2; D not certain. Germline assignment: CDR1 MNHEY and CDR2 SMNVEV (reference sequence). The CDR3 is 14 amino acids. V gave up 3 bases and J gave up 8 bases, with 16 bases separating them. The CDR3 is CASSFSGKAGGYTF. CDR3 DNA sequence: TGTGCCAGCAGTTTCTCGGGGAAAGCCGGGGGCTACACCTTC.

This clone was recorded a few times. This chain links TRBV6-2 or TRBV6-3 with TRBJ2-2; perhaps TRBD2 as D (6 bases). Germline CDR1 MNHEY, CDR2 SVGEGT. Trimming stripped 7 bases from V and 8 bases from J, with 14 bases between. This CDR3 region has 13 residues. CDR3: CASTNSAGGELFF. Here the CDR3 DNA reads TGTGCCAGCACTAACTCTGCGGGAGGGGAGCTGTTTTTT.

The V gene is TRBV4-2, the J gene TRBJ2-1; TRBD2 agrees at 10 bases. CDR3 length equals 15 residues. In germline, CDR1 is LGHNA, CDR2 YNFKEQ. J gave up 4 bases and V 5 bases, and 5 bases lay outside the gene matches. The CDR3 protein is CASSSSGSEYNEQFF. Written as DNA, the CDR3 is TGTGCCAGCAGCTCTAGCGGGAGCGAGTACAATGAGCAGTTCTTC.

There are a few counts of this clone. Here the CDR3 reads CASSITMDTGKGYTF. The CDR3, as DNA: TGTGCCAGCAGTATTACGATGGACACCGGAAAAGGCTACACCTTC. The chain employs TRBV6-5 and TRBJ1-2; D may be TRBD1 (5 bases). Per germline, CDR1 MNHEY and CDR2 SVGAGI. This CDR3 has 15 amino acids. The ends were cut back, 5 bases at V and 8 bases at J, with 21 bases in the middle.

The chain links TRBV27 to TRBJ1-4, with 8 bases matching TRBD1. Germline V gene lookup returns CDR1 MNHEY and CDR2 SMNVEV (reference sequence). The CDR3 runs to 14 residues. V shed 7 bases and J 7 bases; nucleotides not matched to a gene: 8. The CDR3 protein is CASTLDRGVEKLFF. DNA for the CDR3: TGTGCCAGCACTCTTGACAGGGGTGTTGAAAAACTGTTTTTT. Together with reference TRBV27 and TRBJ1-4, the CDR3 gives the full variable domain: EAQVTQNPRYLITVTGKKLTVTCSQNMNHEYMSWYRQDPGLGLRQIYYSMNVEVTDKGDVPEGYKVSRKEKRNFPLILESPSPNQTSLYFCASTLDRGVEKLFFGSGTQLSVL.

CDR3 DNA: TGTGCCAGCAGCTTATCTCCAAGTGCGAATGAAGCTTTCTTT. Translated, it gives CASSLSPSANEAFF. V usage is TRBV7-8 and J usage is TRBJ1-1; the D is unclear. Trimming removed 2 bases from V and 7 bases from J, with 14 bases in between. The CDR3 extends over 14 amino acids. The germline V gene has CDR1 SGHVS and CDR2 FQNEAQ.

V and J are TRBV19 and TRBJ1-2, with D possibly being TRBD1 (5 bases). Germline V gene data show CDR1 as LNHDA and CDR2 as SQIVND (reference sequence). The CDR3 spans 14 residues. Trimming took 7 bases from V and 4 from J, leaving 16 bases between them. In nucleotides, the CDR3 is TGTGCCAGTACCAATCCCGGGCAGGGCTATGGCTACACCTTC. As protein: CASTNPGQGYGYTF.

This clone was found once. The rearrangement links TRBV20-1 to TRBJ2-7; D gene ambiguous. CDR1 DFQATT and CDR2 SNEGSKA come from the germline V gene (reference sequence). V gave up 3 bases and J gave up 0 bases, with 9 bases separating them. The CDR3 sequence is 13 residues long. The DNA of the CDR3 is TGCAGTGCTAGTTCTCAGGTCTCCTACGAGCAGTACTTC. It encodes CSASSQVSYEQYF.

This chain links TRBV29-1 with TRBJ1-2; TRBD1 matches 10 bases. This CDR3 is built from 14 residues. Germline V gene lookup returns CDR1 SQVTM and CDR2 ANQGSEA. The junction had 9 bases not matched to a gene; V was cut back by 3 bases and J by 8 bases. The CDR3 coding sequence is TGCAGCGTTGACCCCGGGACAGGGGAGGGGGGCTACACCTTC. Its protein product is CSVDPGTGEGGYTF. The full variable domain, completed using reference TRBV29-1 and TRBJ1-2, is SAVISQKPSRDICQRGTSLTIQCQVDSQVTMMFWYRQQPGQSLTLIATANQGSEATYESGFVIDKFPISRPNLTFSTLTVSNMSPEDSSIYLCSVDPGTGEGGYTFGSGTRLTVV.

This clone was seen just once. V usage is TRBV28 and J usage is TRBJ1-1; D gene unclear. Germline assignment: CDR1 MDHEN and CDR2 SYDVKM. V gave up 3 bases and J gave up 5 bases, with 13 bases separating them. There are 14 residues in the CDR3. Here the CDR3 DNA reads TGTGCCAGCAGTTTTGGTGGCACGTGGACTGAAGCTTTCTTT. Translating it yields CASSFGGTWTEAFF.

In this sample, this clone turned up once. The same CDR3 also results from other DNA sequences found in this sample. CDR3 sequence: CASSSGYEQYF. In DNA, the CDR3 is TGTGCCAGCAGTTCGGGCTACGAGCAGTACTTC. The V call is TRBV5-4, the J call TRBJ2-7; D unresolved. Germline CDR1 SGHNT, CDR2 YYREEE (reference sequence). V lost 5 bases, J lost 3 bases, and 6 bases lay in between. The CDR3 sequence is 11 residues long.

The J gene is TRBJ2-1, the V gene TRBV18, with 8 nucleotides matching TRBD1. This CDR3 contains 16 residues. J lost 2 bases, V lost 5 bases, and 8 bases had no gene match. Germline CDR1 is KGHSH and CDR2 is LQKENI. CDR3 DNA: TGTGCCAGCTCAGAGACCGGGACAGGAGCCTACAATGAGCAGTTCTTC. Its protein is CASSETGTGAYNEQFF.

The chain couples TRBV6-2 or TRBV6-3 to TRBJ1-2; 7 bases fit TRBD1. The germline CDR1 and CDR2 sequences are MNHEY and SVGEGT. The CDR3 is 15 amino acids. V lost 6 bases, J lost 4 bases, and 11 bases stayed unmatched. The CDR3 nucleotides read TGTGCCAGCAGCCAAAGTAACAGGGGCGGCTATGGCTACACCTTC. This gives the protein CASSQSNRGGYGYTF.

V usage is TRBV28 and J usage is TRBJ1-1; tentative D call: TRBD1 (5 bases). The CDR3 has 14 amino acids. V lost 6 bases and J lost 0, with 11 bases in between. Germline values: CDR1 MDHEN, CDR2 SYDVKM. The CDR3 loop reads CASRSQVMNTEAFF. Written as DNA, the CDR3 is TGTGCCAGCAGGTCACAGGTTATGAACACTGAAGCTTTCTTT.

The V call is TRBV19, the J call TRBJ2-5; 7 bases map to TRBD2. J was trimmed by 2 bases and V by 3 bases; bases with no gene match: 12. The CDR3 runs to 17 residues. Germline loops: CDR1 LNHDA, CDR2 SQIVND (reference sequence). In DNA, the CDR3 is TGTGCCAGTAGTATTAATCAGGAACTAGCGCCACAAGAGACCCAGTACTTC. Encoded protein: CASSINQELAPQETQYF.

The CDR3: CASSRSGTGGNEQFF. The DNA for the CDR3 is TGTGCCAGCAGCCGATCCGGGACAGGGGGCAATGAGCAGTTCTTC. The chain recombines TRBV6-5 with TRBJ2-1; 11 positions match TRBD1. Germline assignment: CDR1 MNHEY and CDR2 SVGAGI. The CDR3 totals 15 residues. The J segment lost 6 bases and the V segment lost 6 bases, leaving 7 bases of the junction unmatched.

This clone turned up a few times. In DNA, the CDR3 is TGCGCCAGCAGCTCCAGCCCCCAAACAGGGGCTGGAAACACCATATATTTT. It is translated as CASSSSPQTGAGNTIYF. The V gene is TRBV5-1, the J gene TRBJ1-3, with 7 bases that match TRBD1. Germline-derived CDR1 and CDR2 are SGHRS and YFSETQ. This CDR3 is built from 17 residues. V shed 3 bases, J shed 2 bases, and the junction held 11 bases outside the gene matches.

V is TRBV5-8 and J is TRBJ2-2; perhaps TRBD1 as D (5 bases). The CDR3 spans 15 residues. V was cut by 0 bases and J by 0 bases, with 6 bases left in between. The germline V gene encodes CDR1 SGHTS and CDR2 YDEGEE. CDR3 residues: CASSLGTTNTGELFF. The CDR3, as DNA: TGTGCCAGCAGCTTGGGGACAACGAACACCGGGGAGCTGTTTTTT.

The V gene is TRBV19, the J gene TRBJ2-3; 12 bases are a match to TRBD2. CDR1 and CDR2 (germline): LNHDA, SQIVND (reference sequence). V lost 4 bases, J lost 2 bases, and 7 bases stayed unmatched. The CDR3 consists of 17 residues. The CDR3 nucleotides read TGTGCCAGTAGTACCCGTCGGACTAGCGGGACCACAGATACGCAGTATTTT. This gives the protein CASSTRRTSGTTDTQYF.

The chain employs TRBV19 and TRBJ1-1; unclear D gene. The CDR3 has 14 residues. Per germline, CDR1 LNHDA and CDR2 SQIVND (reference sequence). The ends were cut back, 1 base at V and 5 bases at J, with 11 bases in the middle. The CDR3 loop reads CASSIVAGSTEAFF. CDR3 nucleotides: TGTGCCAGTAGTATAGTGGCGGGGAGTACTGAAGCTTTCTTT.

This chain joins TRBV7-8 and TRBJ2-7; D might be TRBD2 (5 bases). The CDR3 loop spans 14 amino acids. V was trimmed by 5 bases and J by 7 bases, leaving 18 bases between them. Germline lookup yields CDR1 SGHVS and CDR2 FQNEAQ. The CDR3 DNA follows: TGTGCCAGCAGCCGTGGTGTAGGGCCGGGAGAGCAGTACTTC. Its translation is CASSRGVGPGEQYF. The full variable domain, with the rest looked up from reference TRBV7-8 and TRBJ2-7, is GAGVSQSPRYKVAKRGQDVALRCDPISGHVSLFWYQQALGQGPEFLTYFQNEAQLDKSGLPSDRFFAERPEGSVSTLKIQRTQQEDSAVYLCASSRGVGPGEQYFGPGTRLTVT.

This sequence joins TRBV7-2 and TRBJ2-7; 9 positions match TRBD2. CDR3 length: 15 amino acids. Germline CDR1 reads SGHTA; CDR2 reads FQGNSA. Losses at the gene ends were 6 bases for V and 2 bases for J; bases not matched to a gene: 8. CDR3 protein: CASSQLGGRAYEQYF. The CDR3 nucleotides are TGTGCCAGCAGTCAACTGGGCGGGAGGGCCTACGAGCAGTACTTC.

The genes are TRBV29-1 and TRBJ1-1, with 9 positions matching TRBD1. Per germline, CDR1 SQVTM and CDR2 ANQGSEA. V gave up 5 bases and J gave up 3 bases; unmatched junction bases: 4. The CDR3 extends over 13 amino acids. The CDR3 DNA reads as TGCAGCGTTTCCAGGACAGGGGACACTGAAGCTTTCTTT. This translates into CSVSRTGDTEAFF. Full variable domain (missing parts from reference TRBV29-1 and TRBJ1-1): SAVISQKPSRDICQRGTSLTIQCQVDSQVTMMFWYRQQPGQSLTLIATANQGSEATYESGFVIDKFPISRPNLTFSTLTVSNMSPEDSSIYLCSVSRTGDTEAFFGQGTRLTVV.

The DNA of the CDR3 is TGTGCTAGTGGATCGGACAGGGGTAACTATGGCTACACCTTC. Protein: CASGSDRGNYGYTF. This chain links TRBV12-5 with TRBJ1-2; 9 bases align to TRBD1. The CDR3 is 14 amino acids. The V segment lost 6 bases and the J segment 1 base; nucleotides outside the gene matches: 3. Germline assignment: CDR1 LGHNT and CDR2 FRNRAP.

This clone occurred a few times. V usage is TRBV6-5 and J usage is TRBJ1-1; D ambiguous. Germline CDR1 MNHEY, CDR2 SVGAGI. This CDR3 comprises 11 residues. V lost 7 bases and J lost 6, with 9 bases in between. The CDR3 is CASTGFPEAFF. The CDR3 region has the DNA TGTGCCAGCACGGGGTTCCCTGAAGCTTTCTTT.